A single sample gave rise to the 25 T cell receptor beta chains below, sequenced in a study of blood T cell repertoires in COVID-19. Measured with immunoSEQ multiplex PCR; TCRdb has only the in-frame clones, and not every one. The sample contains about 110,000 clones, over 75% of which appear only once. The sequenced material came from peripheral blood. All receptors derive from a woman aged 45-65 years with acute or convalescent COVID-19.

The chain is built from TRBV4-1 and TRBJ1-2; D possibly corresponds to TRBD1 (6 bases). Germline assignment: CDR1 MGHRA and CDR2 YSYEKL. Deletions cut 4 bases from V and 7 bases from J, with 16 bases between. This CDR3 region has 14 residues. The CDR3 sequence: CASSRETGLRGYTF. CDR3 DNA sequence: TGCGCCAGCAGCCGAGAAACAGGGCTGCGTGGCTACACCTTC.

The chain uses TRBV5-1 and TRBJ1-1; TRBD1 matches 9 bases. The CDR3 sequence is 14 residues long. The V and J ends lost 0 bases and 5 bases, in that order; junction bases with no gene match: 2. In germline, CDR1 is SGHRS, CDR2 YFSETQ. The CDR3 here is CASSLVQGATEAFF. Written as DNA, the CDR3 is TGCGCCAGCAGCTTGGTACAGGGGGCGACTGAAGCTTTCTTT.

The CDR3 protein is CAWSPKYNEQFF. The DNA of the CDR3 is TGTGCCTGGAGTCCAAAATACAATGAGCAGTTCTTC. V usage is TRBV30 and J usage is TRBJ2-1; D gene ambiguous. Deletions cut 2 bases from V and 4 bases from J, with 6 bases between. Germline CDR1 is GTSNPN and CDR2 is SVGIG (reference sequence). This CDR3 comprises 12 residues.

The chain carries TRBV3-1 (or the pseudogene TRBV3-2) and TRBJ1-4, with D tentatively TRBD1 (5 bases). The length of the CDR3 is 13 residues. The germline V gene encodes CDR1 LGHDT and CDR2 YNNKEL (reference sequence). V lost 4 bases and J 8 bases, leaving 11 bases between the germline ends. The CDR3 DNA reads as TGTGCCAGCAGCCTTGTCCGGGGGGAAAAACTGTTTTTT. This encodes CASSLVRGEKLFF.

V and J are TRBV6-2 or TRBV6-3 and TRBJ1-2; 11 bases agree with TRBD1. CDR3 length: 15 amino acids. Looked up from germline, CDR1 is MNHEY and CDR2 is SVGEGT. The V segment lost 4 bases and the J segment 4 bases; nucleotides outside the gene matches: 5. In DNA, the CDR3 is TGTGCCAGCAGTTCGGGGACAGGGGGGACCTATGGCTACACCTTC. This encodes CASSSGTGGTYGYTF.

The J gene is TRBJ1-6, the V gene TRBV2, with D tentatively TRBD1 (5 bases). The CDR3 extends over 14 amino acids. Per the germline V gene, CDR1 is SNHLY and CDR2 is FYNNEI. V was pared by 6 bases and J by 4 bases, with 10 bases between. For the CDR3, the DNA is TGTGCCAGCAGCCGACAGTCGTATAATTCACCCCTCCACTTT. Translated, it gives CASSRQSYNSPLHF.

V is TRBV5-1 and J is TRBJ2-3; D is possibly TRBD1 (5 bases). The germline gives CDR1 SGHRS, CDR2 YFSETQ. Trimming removed 0 bases at V and 3 bases at J, with 8 bases between. CDR3 length: 14 residues. CDR3 residues: CASSLDQGTDTQYF. The CDR3 DNA reads as TGCGCCAGCAGCTTGGACCAGGGAACAGATACGCAGTATTTT.

There are a few counts of this clone. The V call is TRBV6-5, the J call TRBJ2-1; D is possibly TRBD1 (5 bases). The CDR3 has 14 amino acids. CDR1 and CDR2 (germline): MNHEY, SVGAGI. Trimming took off 9 bases at V and 2 bases at J, with 14 bases between the two ends. The CDR3 DNA sequence: TGTGCCAGTGAACCCACAGGCCCCTACAATGAGCAGTTCTTC. Translating gives CASEPTGPYNEQFF.

This clone was counted a single time. The V gene is TRBV4-2, the J gene TRBJ2-1, with a tentative D call TRBD2 (5 bases). The CDR3 is made up of 17 amino acids. The germline CDR1 and CDR2 sequences are LGHNA and YNFKEQ. V shed 0 bases and J shed 8 bases, with 20 bases lying between them. This CDR3 is CASSQDRLTGSPDEQFF. The CDR3 region has the DNA TGTGCCAGCAGCCAAGACCGACTAACGGGGTCACCGGATGAGCAGTTCTTC.

This chain uses TRBV19 with TRBJ1-5; D gene unclear. CDR3 length: 13 residues. The V and J ends lost 3 bases and 2 bases respectively, with 5 bases between them. Germline CDR1 reads LNHDA; CDR2 reads SQIVND (reference sequence). The CDR3, as DNA: TGTGCCAGTAGTATGGCCGGCAATCAGCCCCAGCATTTT. Translation: CASSMAGNQPQHF.

The chain employs TRBV7-6 and TRBJ1-1; no firm D call. Trimming removed 5 bases from V and 4 bases from J, with 20 bases in between. The CDR3 is 16 amino acids. In germline, CDR1 is SGHVS, CDR2 FNYEAQ. CDR3 sequence (DNA): TGTGCCAGCAGCCGCGACATACCTAGAGGGAGCACTGAAGCTTTCTTT. Protein product: CASSRDIPRGSTEAFF.

A few counts support this clone. J is TRBJ2-3 and V is TRBV28; maybe TRBD1 (6 bases). The CDR3 totals 17 residues. The germline CDR1 and CDR2 sequences are MDHEN and SYDVKM. V was shortened by 8 bases and J by 0 bases, with 21 bases between the two germline ends. The CDR3 here is CASDFGPGDTSTDTQYF. The CDR3 region has the DNA TGTGCCAGCGACTTTGGGCCCGGGGACACTAGCACAGATACGCAGTATTTT.

The gene calls are TRBV30 and TRBJ1-3; 7 bases agree with TRBD1. Trimming removed 2 bases from V and 0 bases from J; junction bases left unmatched: 7. CDR3 size: 16 residues. Germline assignment: CDR1 GTSNPN and CDR2 SVGIG (reference sequence). The CDR3 is CAWSTGATSSGNTIYF. The CDR3 nucleotides read TGTGCCTGGAGTACAGGGGCTACCAGCTCTGGAAACACCATATATTTT.

This clone ranks as medium-sized. This chain links TRBV2 with TRBJ1-6; the D gene is possibly TRBD1 (5 bases). The length of the CDR3 is 11 residues. V lost 9 bases and J lost 7, with 7 bases in between. The germline gives CDR1 SNHLY, CDR2 FYNNEI. In DNA, the CDR3 is TGTGCCAGTCGGGGGAATTCACCCCTCCACTTT. It yields the protein CASRGNSPLHF.

The rearrangement links TRBV6-5 to TRBJ1-2; 7 bases match TRBD1. Trimming at V came to 6 bases and at J to 3 bases, leaving 4 bases not matched to a gene. This CDR3 is built from 13 residues. The V gene's germline CDR1 is MNHEY and CDR2 SVGAGI. DNA for the CDR3: TGTGCCAGCAGCGCCGACAGGGACTATGGCTACACCTTC. Its translation is CASSADRDYGYTF.

Ten or more counts support this clone. The chain links TRBV7-9 to TRBJ1-6; 9 nucleotides match TRBD1. Unmatched junction bases numbered 6, after V lost 5 bases and J lost 10 bases. CDR3 length equals 14 residues. Germline V gives CDR1 SEHNR, CDR2 FQNEAQ (reference sequence). DNA of the CDR3: TGTGCCAGCAGCGTAACAGGGGGCGGGTCACCCCTCCACTTT. It translates to CASSVTGGGSPLHF.

As DNA, the CDR3 is TGTGCCAGCGGGCGATCTAACTATGGCTACACCTTC. Its protein is CASGRSNYGYTF. The chain uses TRBV2 and TRBJ1-2; D is undetermined. The length of the CDR3 is 12 residues. Germline CDR1 is SNHLY and CDR2 is FYNNEI. Trimming cost V 8 bases and J 0 bases, with 7 bases left between them.

This sequence joins TRBV19 and TRBJ1-4; D might be TRBD1 (5 bases). The V and J ends lost 6 bases and 0 bases respectively, with 20 bases between them. Germline-derived CDR1 and CDR2 are LNHDA and SQIVND (reference sequence). CDR3 length: 18 amino acids. The chain's CDR3 is CASSKPAGLRTTNEKLFF. CDR3 bases: TGTGCCAGTAGCAAGCCTGCAGGGTTGCGAACAACTAATGAAAAACTGTTTTTT.

This chain links TRBV2 with TRBJ1-1; D is uncertain. The CDR3 runs 13 residues. Germline lookup yields CDR1 SNHLY and CDR2 FYNNEI. Deletions cut 3 bases from V and 4 bases from J, with 9 bases between. The CDR3 loop reads CASSEIRGTEAFF. As DNA, the CDR3 is TGTGCCAGCAGTGAGATCCGGGGCACTGAAGCTTTCTTT.

The V call is TRBV5-1, the J call TRBJ1-1; no reliable D call. The length of the CDR3 is 14 residues. Trimming removed 2 bases at V and 0 bases at J, with 8 bases between. Germline V CDR1 and CDR2: SGHRS, YFSETQ. CDR3 nucleotides: TGCGCCAGCAGCTTACAGCGGATGAACACTGAAGCTTTCTTT. Translation gives CASSLQRMNTEAFF.

The chain is built from TRBV5-1 and TRBJ2-7, with a possible D match to TRBD1 (6 bases). CDR1 is SGHRS and CDR2 is YFSETQ in the germline V gene. There are 16 residues in the CDR3. The V end lost 0 bases, the J end lost 3 bases, and 16 bases lay between the germline ends. The CDR3 is CASSLVASRGFYEQYF. For the CDR3, the DNA is TGCGCCAGCAGCTTGGTGGCGTCCAGGGGTTTCTACGAGCAGTACTTC.

CDR3 sequence reads: CASSLKTSGGHYEQYF. Here the CDR3 DNA reads TGTGCCAGCAGCTTAAAGACTAGCGGGGGGCACTACGAGCAGTACTTC. The V call is TRBV7-2, the J call TRBJ2-7, with 13 nucleotides matching TRBD2. The length of the CDR3 is 16 residues. Unmatched junction bases numbered 4, after V lost 2 bases and J lost 3 bases. Germline lookup yields CDR1 SGHTA and CDR2 FQGNSA. Full variable domain (missing parts from reference TRBV7-2 and TRBJ2-7): GAGVSQSPSNKVTEKGKDVELRCDPISGHTALYWYRQSLGQGLEFLIYFQGNSAPDKSGLPSDRFSAERTGGSVSTLTIQRTQQEDSAVYLCASSLKTSGGHYEQYFGPGTRLTVT.

The V and J genes are TRBV2 and TRBJ2-3; D remains ambiguous. Trimming shortened V by 7 bases and J by 0 bases, and 11 bases separated the two germline ends. The germline V gene has CDR1 SNHLY and CDR2 FYNNEI. The CDR3 loop spans 14 amino acids. For the CDR3, the DNA is TGTGCCAGCAAGCCAGGTTCTAGCACAGATACGCAGTATTTT. Protein product: CASKPGSSTDTQYF.

The sample holds one count of this clone. The chain carries TRBV30 and TRBJ2-1; 9 bases fit TRBD2. Losses at the gene ends were 3 bases for V and 8 bases for J; bases not matched to a gene: 8. Germline loops: CDR1 GTSNPN, CDR2 SVGIG (reference sequence). This CDR3 comprises 14 residues. Written as DNA, the CDR3 is TGTGCCTGGAGCGGTGGCGGGGGGGCCTATGAGCAGTTCTTC. Amino acids: CAWSGGGGAYEQFF.

The rearrangement uses TRBV10-3 and TRBJ1-5, with D perhaps matching TRBD1 (5 bases). V lost 8 bases, J lost 5 bases, and 13 bases lay in between. Germline V gives CDR1 ENHRY, CDR2 SYGVKD. There are 13 residues in the CDR3. CDR3 in amino acids: CAIGAGGDQPQHF. Written as DNA, the CDR3 is TGTGCCATCGGGGCCGGGGGGGATCAGCCCCAGCATTTT.